Sequencing of this T cell receptor beta chain was carried out in a study of immune evolution from preneoplasia to lung adenocarcinoma. This CDR3 has 15 amino acids. With 2 bases removed from V and 0 bases from J, the gap between germline ends came to 10 bases. From germline, CDR1 is SEHNR and CDR2 FQNEAQ (reference sequence). Produced via immunoSEQ multiplex PCR; TCRdb's table is partial and in-frame only. The sample has tens of thousands of clones, about 74% seen once. The clonotype originates from a person in their sixties or seventies with lung adenocarcinoma. Sequences were obtained from FFPE invasive lung adenocarcinoma tissue. The chain combines TRBV7-9 with TRBJ1-1; maybe TRBD1 (6 bases). CDR3 DNA: TGTGCCAGCAGCTTATGGGGGCCACTGAACACTGAAGCTTTCTTT. Translating it yields CASSLWGPLNTEAFF.